The clone carrying this TCR beta chain has just a few counts. The data belong to a study of T-cell memory formation after mild COVID-19. TCR alpha and TCR beta cDNA libraries carrying sample barcodes and UMIs came from 5'RACE with constant-segment primers. TCRdb recomputed calls from the 5' RACE reads with MiXCR, one row per CDR3 protein. The data hold fewer than 650,000 distinct CDR3 sequences, with 17% observed a single time. The CDR3 consists of 16 residues. Trimming removed 3 bases from V and 6 bases from J, with 18 bases in between. The chain uses TRBV12-3 or TRBV12-4 and TRBJ2-1; the D is unclear. The source of this sequence is an adult woman who had mild COVID-19 (a few samples of this study predate the infection). Cell type and time point are not known. Sequenced sample: PBMCs or a T cell subset sorted from them (not recorded which). The CDR3 DNA sequence: TGTGCCAGCAGTTTTACGGCCGGGTCGGCTCCCAATGAGCAGTTCTTC. It is translated as CASSFTAGSAPNEQFF.